This entry concerns a single T cell receptor beta chain. Its binding antigen is unknown. The sample holds no much larger clone one base away, and base qualities are not on file. The germline V gene gives CDR1 as KGHSH and CDR2 as LQKENI. Measured from the cysteine to the phenylalanine, the CDR3 is 16 residues long. Left in the record is the CDR3 DNA by itself, 48 bases read in frame from the first base. V lost 3 bases and J lost 0 bases, and the count of bases not matched to a germline gene is 5. Enrolling through a virtual design, the prospective study's participants ranged in age from about 18 to 100 years and lived across around 25 United States geographic areas. To assign participants to cohorts, the prospective study relied on clinical history that participants themselves reported in a screening survey and a study questionnaire. In the prospective study, mobile phlebotomists collected whole blood, serum and a nasopharyngeal or oropharyngeal swab from each participant. Over an approximately 2-month period, participants in the prospective study had the option of providing additional blood draws and questionnaires. Prospective study blood samples were shipped either frozen or at room temperature before DNA extraction.

This sample was taken from a study of blood T cell repertoires in COVID-19 (dated by TCRdb to 2018 to 2021). In terms of the full investigation: Samples covering the acute and convalescent phases of COVID-19 were provided by collaborators in the United States, Italy and Spain. Where available, HLA class I and class II types were taken from metadata supplied by the sample provider and were not determined by assay-based typing. Deeply sampled blood TCRbeta repertoires from subjects exposed to, actively infected with, or recovered from COVID-19 were included in the dataset. The material from the prospective study consisted of cDNA or gDNA derived from T cells, B-cell-depleted T cells, or PBMCs. The samples were drawn from the first 160 participants of the ongoing ImmuneRACE study and from 950 to 1,500 subjects provided by 6 global collaborators. The repertoires were made available in a free public database intended to serve as a resource for research on the immune response to SARS-CoV-2. Sample metadata almost always included a de-identified subject ID, COVID-19 status, age in years and sex. General study outcomes and caveats: How much clinical and demographic metadata was included differed by source and by participant, and the metadata was provided uncurated.

TCRbeta CDR3 regions were amplified from genomic DNA using the immunoSEQ Assay, a bias-controlled multiplex PCR. Per the authors' processing: The number of nucleated cells in each sample was estimated by amplification of reference gene primers within the assay. Sequence reads were collapsed and filtered to measure the absolute abundance of every unique TCRbeta CDR3 rearrangement. For each sample, productive Simpson clonality was calculated as the square root of Simpson's diversity index over productive rearrangements. Entries here come from immuneACCESS through TCRdb and include only in-frame sequences with V and J called. Some clones fail to appear in such tables; in the studies checked, an unresolved V gene covers under half of the shortfall, and the cause of the remainder is unknown. V and J calls and clone size are given by that table; D and trimming were obtained from the DNA. This sample comprises roughly 250,000 clones, roughly 87% of them detected only once. The top ten hold nearly 6.5% of the sample.

This TCR came from a woman between 25 and 40 years old with acute COVID-19. The chain couples TRBV18 to TRBJ2-7, with 10 bases in between that match TRBD2. Input material: PBMCs or T cells enriched from blood (not recorded which). The nucleotide sequence is TGTGCCAGCTCACCTACTAGCGGGGCCGGCTCCTACGAGCAGTACTTC. Translated, it reads CASSPTSGAGSYEQYF.